This T cell receptor beta chain stems from a study of T-cell reconstitution after alpha-beta-depleted transplantation in children. Germline V gives CDR1 ENHRY, CDR2 SYGVKD. V shed 10 bases and J 1 base; nucleotides not matched to a gene: 6. The CDR3 contains 14 residues. During its preparation, the TCRbeta library received unique molecular identifiers. TCRdb passed the PCR reads through MiXCR, listing each CDR3 protein once. Of some 200,000 distinct CDR3 sequences in the sample, around 10% were seen once. This clonotype has a count of ten or more. Material: PBMCs from the stem cell graft donor, obtained from the stem cell graft. The receptor comes from a human donor who donated a stem cell graft to a child with acute lymphoblastic leukemia. J is TRBJ1-1 and V is TRBV10-3, with 10 bases that match TRBD1. CDR3: CATTRTGGNTEAFF. The CDR3 coding sequence is TGTGCCACGACAAGGACAGGGGGGAACACTGAAGCTTTCTTT.